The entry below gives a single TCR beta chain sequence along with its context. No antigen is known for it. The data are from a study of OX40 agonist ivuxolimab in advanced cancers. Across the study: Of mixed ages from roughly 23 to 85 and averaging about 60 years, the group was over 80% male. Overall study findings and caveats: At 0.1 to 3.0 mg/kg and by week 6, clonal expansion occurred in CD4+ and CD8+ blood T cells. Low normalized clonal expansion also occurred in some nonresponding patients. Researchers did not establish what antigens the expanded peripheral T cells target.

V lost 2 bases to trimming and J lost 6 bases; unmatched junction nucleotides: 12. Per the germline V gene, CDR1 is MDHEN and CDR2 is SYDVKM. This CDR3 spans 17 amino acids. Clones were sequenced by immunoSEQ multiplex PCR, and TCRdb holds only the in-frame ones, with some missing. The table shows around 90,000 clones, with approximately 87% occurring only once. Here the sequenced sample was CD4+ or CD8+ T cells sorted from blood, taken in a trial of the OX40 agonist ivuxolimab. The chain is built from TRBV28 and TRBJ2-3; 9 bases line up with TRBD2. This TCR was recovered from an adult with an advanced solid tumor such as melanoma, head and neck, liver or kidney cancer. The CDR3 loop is CASSLRSWREGQDTQYF. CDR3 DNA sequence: TGTGCCAGCAGTTTAAGGTCTTGGCGGGAGGGCCAGGATACGCAGTATTTT.